The TCR beta chain under discussion was sequenced for a study of blood T cell repertoires in COVID-19. On the study more broadly: COVID-19 samples collected from the United States, Italy and Spain covered acute and convalescent phases.

In the source study's methods: Amplification from reference gene primers served as the basis for estimated nucleated cell counts. Some clones are missing from TCRdb's copy, which holds only in-frame ones; the method was immunoSEQ multiplex PCR. The D gene and trimming were derived from the DNA, and the V and J assignments and clone size from that table. The profile covers about 250,000 clones, with roughly 86% appearing a single time and 5.5% to 6.5% taken by the ten largest. Seattle patients were enrolled during active infection and followed longitudinally. Germline V lookup: CDR1 SGDLS, CDR2 YYNGEE. V shed 3 bases, J shed 0 bases, and the junction held 5 bases outside the gene matches. The length of the CDR3 is 16 residues.

The receptor comes from a woman of 80 years or more with COVID-19, enrolled during active disease. The sequencing sample was made of peripheral blood. The V gene is TRBV9, the J gene TRBJ2-4, with 8 bases lining up with TRBD1. The CDR3 is CASSGDRSLAKNIQYF. CDR3 nucleotide sequence: TGTGCCAGCAGCGGGGACAGGTCCCTAGCCAAAAACATTCAGTACTTC.